This T cell receptor (beta chain) was retrieved from a study of memory CD4+ T cells and cytomegalovirus serostatus. On the study more broadly: Healthy Belgian adult donors included about 10 CMV-positive and more than 20 CMV-negative people.

Per the original data handling: Out-of-frame sequences were removed, leaving around 2,000,000 distinct TCRbeta sequences. Here immunoSEQ multiplex PCR was the method, and the copy in TCRdb shows in-frame clones only, minus some. V and J calls and clone size are given by that table; D and trimming were obtained from the DNA. The sample holds about 80,000 clones, approximately 84% seen once. Study conclusions and caveats: About two fifths of the roughly 150 known CMV-associated TCRbeta sequences appeared in CD4+ memory.

V shed 7 bases and J shed 0 bases, with 16 bases lying between them. The CDR3 is 16 residues long. Germline V gives CDR1 MDHEN, CDR2 SYDVKM. The sort gate was single viable CD3+CD4+CD8-CD45RO+ cells for memory CD4+ T cells. Serostatus was set by detecting CMV pp150, pp28, p38, p52 IgG. As concerns this clone: Its antigen is not identified.

Sequences were obtained from memory CD4+ T cells from blood. This clonotype originated in an adult in good health and CMV-seronegative. The chain recombines TRBV28 with TRBJ1-5; D is possibly TRBD1 (6 bases). DNA for the CDR3: TGTGCCAGCACCGAGGGGGGGTGGGGTAGCAATCAGCCCCAGCATTTT. Protein product: CASTEGGWGSNQPQHF.